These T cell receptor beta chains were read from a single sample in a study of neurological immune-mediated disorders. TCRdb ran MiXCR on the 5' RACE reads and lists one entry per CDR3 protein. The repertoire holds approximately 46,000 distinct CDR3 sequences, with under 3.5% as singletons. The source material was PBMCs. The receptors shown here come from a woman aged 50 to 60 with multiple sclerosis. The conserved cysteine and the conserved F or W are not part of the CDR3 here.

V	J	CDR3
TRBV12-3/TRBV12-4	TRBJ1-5	ASSRTGDHQPQH
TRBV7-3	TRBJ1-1	ASSPHSGAGSVTEAF
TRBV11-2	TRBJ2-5	ASSPPLPMETQY
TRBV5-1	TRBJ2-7	ASSLQGGGYSYEQY
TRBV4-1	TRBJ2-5	ASSPGTGTETQY
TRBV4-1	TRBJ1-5	ASSQEVGSNQPQH
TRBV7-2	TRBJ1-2	ASSPGGGQGYGYT
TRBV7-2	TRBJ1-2	ASSLASVTGWSAANGYT
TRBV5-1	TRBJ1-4	ASSHGTATNEKLF
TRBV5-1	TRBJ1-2	ASSWSPTGNYGYT
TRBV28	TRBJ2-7	ASSYSGGGYEQY
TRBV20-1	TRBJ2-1	SARVPSGRASNEQF
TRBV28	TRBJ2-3	ASSSTYTQY
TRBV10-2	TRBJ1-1	ASSERGTEAF
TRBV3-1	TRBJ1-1	ASSHRNTEAF
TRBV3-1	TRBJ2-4	ASGNFKNIQY
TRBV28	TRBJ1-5	ASSPGRNQPQH
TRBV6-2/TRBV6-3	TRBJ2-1	ASSYRSGTQSRSSYNEQF
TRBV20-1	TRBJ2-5	SASTSGKETQY
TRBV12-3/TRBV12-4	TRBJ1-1	ASLQGLNTEAF
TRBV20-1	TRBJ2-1	SAELAGMYNEQF
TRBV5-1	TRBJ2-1	ASSIDRTGAYNEQF
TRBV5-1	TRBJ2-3	ASSLYTIGVGFSTDTQY
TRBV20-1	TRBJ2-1	SARGPSRGGGFPPLPI
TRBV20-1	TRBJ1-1	SASALRGQGRITEAF
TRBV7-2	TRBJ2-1	ASSLRAAEGLSYNEQF
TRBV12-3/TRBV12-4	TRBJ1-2	ASSLGVRGHYGYT
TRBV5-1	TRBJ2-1	ASSLAAGHQTEQF
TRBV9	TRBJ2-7	ASSVAYGGAYEQY
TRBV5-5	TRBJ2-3	ASSLASGRGNTQY
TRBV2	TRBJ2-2	ASSEGGTPMGTGELF
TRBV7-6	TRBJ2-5	ASSLAPGETQY
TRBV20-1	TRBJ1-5	SVARDKGNQPQH
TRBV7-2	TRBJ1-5	ASSLGGRETQPQH
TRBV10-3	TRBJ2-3	AIKGADTDTQY
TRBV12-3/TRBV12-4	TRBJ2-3	ASSEDGEPTDTQY
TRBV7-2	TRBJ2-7	ASSFQGTSGTREQY
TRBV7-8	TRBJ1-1	ASSLEGNTEAF
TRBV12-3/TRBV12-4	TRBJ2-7	ASSLAGGRHEQY
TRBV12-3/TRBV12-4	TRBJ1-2	ASFKRWGRSGYT
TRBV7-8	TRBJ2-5	ASSLYGAETQY
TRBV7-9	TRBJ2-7	ASSSWPRRAGEQY
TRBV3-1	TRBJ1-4	ASSQVTPTTNEKLF
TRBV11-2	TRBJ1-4	ASSRRLVRGSVDEKLF
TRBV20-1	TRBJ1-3	SATGGGNTIY
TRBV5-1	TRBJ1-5	ASSALGGVDQPQH
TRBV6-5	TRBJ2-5	ASSPDREETQY
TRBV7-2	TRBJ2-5	ASSYQGRETQY